The source of this TCR beta chain is a study of T-cell reconstitution after alpha-beta-depleted transplantation in children. Broader study findings: It was surviving recipient T cells and thymic progenitors that gave some patients high TCRbeta diversity at day 60. At one year after transplant, newly produced T cells mostly accounted for T-cell counts and diversity. Several hundred expanded graft clones reportedly gave rise to the alpha-beta T cells present about two months after transplant.

Preparation of the TCRbeta library involved a method that used unique molecular identifiers. TCRdb itself ran the PCR reads through MiXCR, one entry per CDR3 protein. The table shows 750,000 to 950,000 distinct CDR3 sequences, with about 15% occurring only once. This clonotype came up a few times. Its antigen is unknown. V was cut by 0 bases and J by 14 bases, with 17 bases left in between. Germline V gene sequence: CDR1 SGDLS, CDR2 YYNGEE. The CDR3 has 14 amino acids. The source of this sequence is a male patient aged 10-17 years who had a stem cell transplant for acute lymphoblastic leukemia, so the T cells may come from the graft donor. Sample: PBMCs, mostly from graft donor cells, taken 360 days after TCRalphabeta/CD19-depleted stem cell transplant. The chain combines TRBV9 with TRBJ1-4; weak D call: TRBD1 (5 bases). The CDR3 DNA reads TGTGCCAGCAGCGTAGCTTCAGGGCCCTTGGGTCTGTTTTTT. It codes for CASSVASGPLGLFF.